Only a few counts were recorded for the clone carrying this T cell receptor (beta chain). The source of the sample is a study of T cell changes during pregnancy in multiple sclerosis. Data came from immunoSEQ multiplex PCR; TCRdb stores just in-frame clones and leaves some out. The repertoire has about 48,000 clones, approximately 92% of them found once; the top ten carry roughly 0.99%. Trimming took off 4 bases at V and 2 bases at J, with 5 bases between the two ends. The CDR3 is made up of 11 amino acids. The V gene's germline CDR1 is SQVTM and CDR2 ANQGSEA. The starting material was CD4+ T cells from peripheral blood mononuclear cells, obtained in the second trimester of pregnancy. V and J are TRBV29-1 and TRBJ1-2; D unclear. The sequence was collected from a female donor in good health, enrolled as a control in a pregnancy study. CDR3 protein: CSVGQNYGYTF. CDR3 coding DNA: TGCAGCGTTGGGCAAAACTATGGCTACACCTTC.